This TCR beta chain was identified during a study of T cell repertoires in cytomegalovirus infection. TCRdb independently ran MiXCR on the reads; one entry per CDR3 protein. The sample has 350,000 to 450,000 distinct CDR3 sequences; 15% to 20% are singletons. Points on this clonotype: What it binds is unknown. The junction differs from germline at one of its ends, possibly a read error.

Findings and limits, study-wide: Predominance within the ex vivo response was attributable to HLA-C-restricted CMV-specific TCR beta clonotypes.

CDR1 is MNHEY, CDR2 SVGAGI, per germline. The CDR3 covers 15 residues. The rearrangement uses TRBV6-5 and TRBJ2-7; weak D call: TRBD1 (6 bases). The receptor comes from a human donor in good health (CMV status not recorded). Some clones in this sample may be carry-over from other donors' samples. The sample was PBMCs. In DNA form, the CDR3 reads TGTGCCAGCTCTCTCCTGTTACAGGGATATTACGGGCAGTACTTC. Its translation: CASSLLLQGYYGQYF.